This TCR beta chain was sequenced for a study of control samples from healthy donors and cancer patients. The CDR3 has 14 amino acids. Looked up from germline, CDR1 is GTSNPN and CDR2 is SVGIG (reference sequence). V lost 2 bases and J lost 3, with 13 bases in between. Method: immunoSEQ multiplex PCR; TCRdb's copy keeps in-frame clones and lacks some. The sample contains some 140,000 clones, approximately 86% of which appear only once. This sequence originates from a woman in her thirties in good health. The sample consisted of blood. The gene calls are TRBV30 and TRBJ1-2; D is perhaps TRBD1 (6 bases). The CDR3 region is CAWSKEKGDYGYTF. The CDR3 bases are TGTGCCTGGAGTAAAGAGAAGGGGGACTATGGCTACACCTTC.